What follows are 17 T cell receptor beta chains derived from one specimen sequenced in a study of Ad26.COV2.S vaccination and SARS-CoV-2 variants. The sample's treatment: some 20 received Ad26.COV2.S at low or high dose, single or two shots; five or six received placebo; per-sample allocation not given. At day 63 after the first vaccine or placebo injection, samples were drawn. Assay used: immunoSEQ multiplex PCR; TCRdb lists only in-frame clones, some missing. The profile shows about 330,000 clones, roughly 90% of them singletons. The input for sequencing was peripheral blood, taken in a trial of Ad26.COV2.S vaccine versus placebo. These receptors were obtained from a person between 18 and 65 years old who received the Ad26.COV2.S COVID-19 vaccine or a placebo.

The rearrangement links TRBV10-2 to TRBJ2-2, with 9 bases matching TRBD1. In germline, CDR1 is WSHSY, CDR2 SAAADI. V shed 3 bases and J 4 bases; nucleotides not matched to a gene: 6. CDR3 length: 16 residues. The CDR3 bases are TGCGCCAGCAGTGAAACCGGGACAGGGTTCACCGGGGAGCTGTTTTTT. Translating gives CASSETGTGFTGELFF.

The CDR3 sequence: CASSHSPGGVSETQYF. The CDR3 bases are TGTGCCAGCAGCCACTCGCCCGGAGGCGTGAGCGAGACCCAGTACTTC. V and J are TRBV3-1 (or the pseudogene TRBV3-2) and TRBJ2-5; D is possibly TRBD2 (5 bases). This CDR3 is 16 amino acids long. Germline CDR1 and CDR2: LGHDT and YNNKEL (reference sequence). Between the trimmed V and J ends, which lost 3 bases and 5 bases, there was a span of 19 bases.

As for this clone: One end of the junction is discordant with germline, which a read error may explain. For the CDR3, the DNA is TGCGCCAGCAGCCAAGAAGTCTCAGGGCTAGTCCCCAAGGACTTCTTT. Its protein product is CASSQEVSGLVPKDFF. The V call is TRBV4-3, the J call TRBJ2-3; D tentatively fits TRBD1 or TRBD2 (5 bases each). CDR1 is LGHNA and CDR2 is YSLEER in the germline V gene. The CDR3 is 16 amino acids.

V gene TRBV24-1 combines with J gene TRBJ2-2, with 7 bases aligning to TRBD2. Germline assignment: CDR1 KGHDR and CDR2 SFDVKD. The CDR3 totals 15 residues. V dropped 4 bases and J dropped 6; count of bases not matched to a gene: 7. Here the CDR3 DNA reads TGTGCCACCAGTGACCGGGGAGGGGCGGCCGGGGAGCTGTTTTTT. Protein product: CATSDRGGAAGELFF.

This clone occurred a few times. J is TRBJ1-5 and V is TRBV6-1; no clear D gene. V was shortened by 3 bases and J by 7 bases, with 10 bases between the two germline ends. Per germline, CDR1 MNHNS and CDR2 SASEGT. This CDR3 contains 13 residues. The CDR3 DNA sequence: TGTGCCAGCAGTGAGAAGGAGAACCAGCCCCAGCATTTT. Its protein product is CASSEKENQPQHF.

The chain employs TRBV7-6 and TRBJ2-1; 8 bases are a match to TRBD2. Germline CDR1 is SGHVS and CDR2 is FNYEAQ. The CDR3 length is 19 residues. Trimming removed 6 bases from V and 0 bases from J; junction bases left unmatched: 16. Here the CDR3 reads CASRTGEGGGGFSYNEQFF. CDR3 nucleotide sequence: TGTGCCAGCAGGACGGGAGAGGGTGGCGGGGGGTTCTCCTACAATGAGCAGTTCTTC.

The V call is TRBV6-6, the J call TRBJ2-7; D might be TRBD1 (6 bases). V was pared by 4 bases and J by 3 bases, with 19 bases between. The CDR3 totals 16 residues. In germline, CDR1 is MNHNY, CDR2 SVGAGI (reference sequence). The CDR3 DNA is TGTGCCAGCAGTTTGCAAATCAGGGGCGGCGACTACGAGCAGTACTTC. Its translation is CASSLQIRGGDYEQYF.

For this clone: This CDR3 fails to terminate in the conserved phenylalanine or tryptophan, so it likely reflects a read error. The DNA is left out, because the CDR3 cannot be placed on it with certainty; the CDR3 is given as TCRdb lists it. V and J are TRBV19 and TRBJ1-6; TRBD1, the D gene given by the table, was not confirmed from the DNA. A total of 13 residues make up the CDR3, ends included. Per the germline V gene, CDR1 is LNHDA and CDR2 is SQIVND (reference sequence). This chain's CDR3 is CASSLTAGAPSLL.

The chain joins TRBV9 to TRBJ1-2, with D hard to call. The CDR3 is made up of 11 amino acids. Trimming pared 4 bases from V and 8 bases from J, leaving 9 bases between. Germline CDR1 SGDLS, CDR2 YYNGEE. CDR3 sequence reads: CASSLYFGYTF. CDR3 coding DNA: TGTGCCAGCAGCCTTTACTTCGGCTACACCTTC.

The CDR3 region is CASSPMGGPEAFF. In DNA form, the CDR3 reads TGTGCCAGCTCACCAATGGGGGGGCCTGAAGCTTTCTTT. The rearrangement uses TRBV18 and TRBJ1-1, with D possibly matching TRBD1 (6 bases). CDR3 length: 13 amino acids. CDR1 is KGHSH and CDR2 is LQKENI in the germline V gene. V lost 2 bases and J 6 bases, leaving 10 bases between the germline ends.

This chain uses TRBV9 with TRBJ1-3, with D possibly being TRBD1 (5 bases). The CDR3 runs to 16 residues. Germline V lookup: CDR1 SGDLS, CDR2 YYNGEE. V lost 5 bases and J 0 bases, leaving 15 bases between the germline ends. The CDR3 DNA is TGTGCCAGCAGTGCGATGGGGACGATCTCTGGAAACACCATATATTTT. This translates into CASSAMGTISGNTIYF.

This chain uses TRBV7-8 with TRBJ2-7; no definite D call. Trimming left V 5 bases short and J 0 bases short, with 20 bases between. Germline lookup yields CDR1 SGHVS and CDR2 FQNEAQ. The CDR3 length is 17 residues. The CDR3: CASSPRRFRQFSYEQYV. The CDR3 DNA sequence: TGTGCCAGCAGCCCGCGACGTTTTCGGCAGTTCTCCTACGAGCAGTACGTC.

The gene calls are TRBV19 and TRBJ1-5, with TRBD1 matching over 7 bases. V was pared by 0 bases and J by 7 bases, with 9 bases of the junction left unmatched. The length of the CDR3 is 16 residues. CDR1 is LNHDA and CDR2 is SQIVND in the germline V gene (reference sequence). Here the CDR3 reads CASSIEGGSRGQPQHF. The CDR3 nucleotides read TGTGCCAGTAGTATAGAGGGGGGCTCCAGGGGGCAGCCCCAGCATTTT.

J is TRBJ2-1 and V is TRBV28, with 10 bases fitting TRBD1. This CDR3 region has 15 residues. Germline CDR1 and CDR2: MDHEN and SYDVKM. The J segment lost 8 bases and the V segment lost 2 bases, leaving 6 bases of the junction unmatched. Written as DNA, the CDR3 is TGTGCCAGCAGTTTAACCGGGACAGGGGCCCATGAGCAGTTCTTC. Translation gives CASSLTGTGAHEQFF.

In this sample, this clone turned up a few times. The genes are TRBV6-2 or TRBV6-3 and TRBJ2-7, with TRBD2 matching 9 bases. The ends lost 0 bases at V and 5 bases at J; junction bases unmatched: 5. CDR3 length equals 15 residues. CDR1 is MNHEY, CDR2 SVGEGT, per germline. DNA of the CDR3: TGTGCCAGCAGTTACTCCAGTAGCGGGGGTGACGAGCAGTACGTC. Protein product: CASSYSSSGGDEQYV.

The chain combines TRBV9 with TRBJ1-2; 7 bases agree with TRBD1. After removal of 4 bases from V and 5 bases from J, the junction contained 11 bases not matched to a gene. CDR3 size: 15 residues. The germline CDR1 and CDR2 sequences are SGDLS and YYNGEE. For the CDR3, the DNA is TGTGCCAGCAGCCCGATGGACAGGACCGGGTATGGCTACACCTTC. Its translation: CASSPMDRTGYGYTF. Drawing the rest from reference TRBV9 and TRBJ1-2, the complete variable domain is DSGVTQTPKHLITATGQRVTLRCSPRSGDLSVYWYQQSLDQGLQFLIQYYNGEERAKGNILERFSAQQFPDLHSELNLSSLELGDSALYFCASSPMDRTGYGYTFGSGTRLTVV.

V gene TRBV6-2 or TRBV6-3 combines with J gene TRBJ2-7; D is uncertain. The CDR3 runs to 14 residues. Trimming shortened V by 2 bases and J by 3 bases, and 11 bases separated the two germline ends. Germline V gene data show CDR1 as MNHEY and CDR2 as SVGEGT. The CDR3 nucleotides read TGTGCCAGCAGTTACGTCAGCCATGGCTACGAGCAGTACTTC. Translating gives CASSYVSHGYEQYF.